This T cell receptor (beta chain) was sequenced for a study of blood T cell repertoires in COVID-19 (dated by TCRdb to 2020 to 2021). In terms of the full investigation: Collaborator samples came from the United States, Italy and Spain and covered acute and convalescent phases of COVID-19. The samples were drawn from two sources: the first 160 participants of the ongoing ImmuneRACE study, and 1,200 or so subjects contributed by 6 global collaborators. A freely available public database, intended as a resource for researchers studying the immune response to SARS-CoV-2, is where the repertoires were released. Where HLA class I and class II types were available, the types were taken from metadata supplied by the sample provider, not from assay-based typing. The material from the prospective study consisted of cDNA or gDNA derived from T cells, B-cell-depleted T cells, or PBMCs. The dataset comprised deeply sampled blood TCRbeta repertoires from subjects exposed to, actively infected with, or recovered from COVID-19. A de-identified subject ID, COVID-19 status, age in years and sex were almost always included in the sample metadata.

The germline V gene supplies CDR1 SGHRS and CDR2 YFSETQ. At the junction V is shortened by 0 bases and J by 0 bases, with 14 bases in between. The CDR3 has 17 amino acids, counting the end cysteine and phenylalanine. Kept here is only the CDR3 DNA, which spans 51 bases and is read in frame from base 1. Whole blood was collected in K2EDTA tubes by collaborating institutions according to the institutions' own protocols. For TCRbeta analysis, collaborator samples were shipped as frozen whole blood, as isolated PBMCs, or as DNA extracted from either sample type. Details on this clone: Its antigen target is currently unknown. No clone much larger than this one lies a single base away; base qualities are absent.

Overall study outcomes, separate from this receptor: The quantity of clinical and demographic metadata differed by source and by participant and was supplied without curation.

TCRbeta CDR3 regions were amplified from genomic DNA by means of the immunoSEQ Assay, a bias-controlled multiplex PCR. The original methods were these. Nucleated cell counts per sample were estimated from amplification of reference gene primers within the assay. Sequence reads were collapsed and filtered to measure the absolute abundance of every unique TCRbeta CDR3 rearrangement. For each sample, productive Simpson clonality was calculated as the square root of Simpson's diversity index across productive rearrangements. Drawn from immuneACCESS, this table holds only the in-frame rearrangements with V and J called that TCRdb kept. Clones are partly lost; checked studies trace under half to an unresolved V gene and leave the rest unexplained. The V and J calls and clone size come from that table; D and trimming were worked out from the DNA. The sample records over 70,000 clones, roughly 80% of which are singletons. The ten largest account for around 21% of the sample.

Recombination joined TRBV5-1 with TRBJ2-3; possibly the D gene is TRBD1, per 5 matching bases. The TCR originated in a woman aged 80 or older with acute or convalescent COVID-19. Sequenced sample: peripheral blood. The nucleotide sequence is given as TGCGCCAGCAGCTTGGACGTGGCAGGGAAAAGCACAGATACGCAGTATTTT. Its protein reads: CASSLDVAGKSTDTQYF.